There are a few counts of the clone carrying this TCR beta chain. Its specificity is not known. Looked up from germline, CDR1 is SGHAT and CDR2 is FQNNGV. The CDR3 sequence is 15 residues long. With V trimmed by 5 bases and J by 6 bases, 6 bases remained unmatched. This sample was taken from a study of blood T cells in healthy people across ages. Study-wide results and caveats: CMV status of donors was unknown, possibly confounding expanded clonotype changes.

PCR was performed a second time for roughly 7 to 12 cycles using a sample-barcoded 5' primer and a J-beta primer mix. One entry per CDR3 protein results from TCRdb running MiXCR on the 5' RACE reads. Found here are 450,000 to 600,000 distinct CDR3 sequences, about 25% of them singletons; the top ten hold about 3.9%. The same data also contributed to another study, on T cells of mothers and their children. That work states: Thymic selection molds TCR recombination products alike in related and unrelated pairs.

The V and J genes are TRBV11-2 and TRBJ2-1; 11 bases agree with TRBD1. The receptor was derived from a boy between 2 and 10 years old in good health. Sequenced material: blood. As DNA, the CDR3 is TGTGCCAGCAGCCCGCGGGACAGGGGGAGCAATGAGCAGTTCTTC. Its protein is CASSPRDRGSNEQFF.